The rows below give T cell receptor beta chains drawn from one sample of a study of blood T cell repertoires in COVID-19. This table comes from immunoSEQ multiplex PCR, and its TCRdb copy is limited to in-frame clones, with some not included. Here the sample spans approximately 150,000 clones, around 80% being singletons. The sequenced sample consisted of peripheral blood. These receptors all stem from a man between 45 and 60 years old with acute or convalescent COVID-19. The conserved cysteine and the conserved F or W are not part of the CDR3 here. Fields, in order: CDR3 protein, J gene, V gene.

ASSPPETGRGYT,TRBJ1-2,TRBV18
ASSSLNVNEQF,TRBJ2-1,TRBV5-8
ASTKGRLADGEQY,TRBJ2-7,TRBV19
ASSAGTGKDTQY,TRBJ2-3,TRBV5-1
ASSLGPPPNYGYT,TRBJ1-2,TRBV5-1
ASSLHQGSYEQY,TRBJ2-7,TRBV7-6
ASSQAGSDTQY,TRBJ2-3,TRBV14
ASSQASGGKSPLH,TRBJ1-6,TRBV3-1/TRBV3-2
ASSSLNTGELF,TRBJ2-2,TRBV5-6
ASSPTGSDGYT,TRBJ1-2,TRBV12-3/TRBV12-4
ASSAHSTGDRNTIY,TRBJ1-3,TRBV27
ASSLLDGTAISYNEQF,TRBJ2-1,TRBV27
ASTPATGNYGYT,TRBJ1-2,TRBV27
ASSVAGTGASYGYT,TRBJ1-2,TRBV9
ASTGGTGSNYGYT,TRBJ1-2,TRBV19
ASSRTGQFEAF,TRBJ1-1,TRBV5-4
ATSASGGAIPYNEQF,TRBJ2-1,TRBV15
ASSQAGAVEAF,TRBJ1-1,TRBV4-1
AWSENDLPPRTGVNQPQH,TRBJ1-5,TRBV30
ASSLDPGETQY,TRBJ2-5,TRBV11-2
ASSLADIRGLGYT,TRBJ1-2,TRBV5-1
ASLLQGNTGELF,TRBJ2-2,TRBV6-5
ASSIGVAGTNEQF,TRBJ2-1,TRBV5-5
AMERGYGYT,TRBJ1-2,TRBV30
ASSVGTGKTDTQY,TRBJ2-3,TRBV9
ASSPSPTGYSSYEQY,TRBJ2-7,TRBV18
ASSLGGGITEQY,TRBJ2-7,TRBV7-6
ASRKTGDTQY,TRBJ2-3,TRBV19
ASRSTGNTGELF,TRBJ2-2,TRBV11-1
PPSPGRGGNTEAF,TRBJ1-1,TRBV5-1
ASSVLEQGYEQY,TRBJ2-7,TRBV9
ASSQPWDSSTDTQY,TRBJ2-3,TRBV4-1
ASTGYTEAF,TRBJ1-1,TRBV6-5
ASSWVGLREQF,TRBJ2-1,TRBV11-2
ASSQGFRTGGPSTEAF,TRBJ1-1,TRBV4-1
ASSPQRREETQY,TRBJ2-5,TRBV18
ASTTTGLMGETQY,TRBJ2-5,TRBV19
ASSPVTTDTQY,TRBJ2-3,TRBV5-1
ASREGHNEQF,TRBJ2-1,TRBV12-3/TRBV12-4
ASSLPAGWNTEAF,TRBJ1-1,TRBV11-2
ASSQEGGLNTEAF,TRBJ1-1,TRBV3-1/TRBV3-2
ASRTDRAAIQY,TRBJ2-4,TRBV2
AWEGQTETQY,TRBJ2-5,TRBV30
ASSQTEVTRYGYT,TRBJ1-2,TRBV4-1
ASSLGLQIAQDTQY,TRBJ2-3,TRBV7-9
ASSIAGGRIADTQY,TRBJ2-3,TRBV11-2
SVLDRPNTPSGNTIY,TRBJ1-3,TRBV29-1
ASSLYPGGGETQY,TRBJ2-5,TRBV7-6
ASSAGTFSNQPQH,TRBJ1-5,TRBV3-1/TRBV3-2
ATSKQGNTEAF,TRBJ1-1,TRBV15
ASTSRGNEQF,TRBJ2-1,TRBV7-8
ASSQESAGDFRSGANVLT,TRBJ2-6,TRBV3-1/TRBV3-2
ASRRQGVPEAF,TRBJ1-1,TRBV6-5